Listed below are T cell receptor beta chains from one sample, sequenced in a study of cytomegalovirus exposure and HLA in healthy donors. Clones were read by immunoSEQ multiplex PCR, and TCRdb kept only the in-frame ones, dropping some. The table records roughly 100,000 clones, 60% to 70% of them present only once. The sample was PBMCs. Receptors were obtained from a man aged 25-45 years in good health and CMV-seropositive. CDR3s leave out the opening cysteine and the closing phenylalanine or tryptophan.

j_call: TRBJ1-5; v_call: TRBV10-2; cdr3_aa: ASSASNDNQPQH
j_call: TRBJ2-5; v_call: TRBV6-6; cdr3_aa: ASTIPGIQETQY
j_call: TRBJ2-1; v_call: TRBV11-3; cdr3_aa: ASSPSGDRQGEQF
j_call: TRBJ1-5; v_call: TRBV21-1; cdr3_aa: ASTKTGYSNQPQH
j_call: TRBJ1-2; v_call: TRBV5-1; cdr3_aa: ASSLEGGLYGYT
j_call: TRBJ2-2; v_call: TRBV7-2; cdr3_aa: ASSMDRSTGELF
j_call: TRBJ2-5; v_call: TRBV29-1; cdr3_aa: SVTGTGDLQETQY
j_call: TRBJ1-5; v_call: TRBV5-6; cdr3_aa: ASSLWGGGQPQH
j_call: TRBJ1-4; v_call: TRBV2; cdr3_aa: ASTVTNEKLF
j_call: TRBJ1-1; v_call: TRBV6-5; cdr3_aa: ASSRQGIDTEAF
j_call: TRBJ1-4; v_call: TRBV11-2; cdr3_aa: ASSPRQGDGKLF
j_call: TRBJ2-7; v_call: TRBV6-6; cdr3_aa: ASSYGGGATYEQY
j_call: TRBJ1-5; v_call: TRBV2; cdr3_aa: ATGVEINQPQH
j_call: TRBJ1-1; v_call: TRBV18; cdr3_aa: ASSPQEALSGTEAF
j_call: TRBJ2-7; v_call: TRBV7-2; cdr3_aa: ASSPGTFYEQY
j_call: TRBJ1-5; v_call: TRBV19; cdr3_aa: ASSRTGGPQPQH
j_call: TRBJ2-3; v_call: TRBV7-9; cdr3_aa: ASSWTSGGDLRAQY
j_call: TRBJ2-7; v_call: TRBV6-5; cdr3_aa: ASSYEGASPYEQY
j_call: TRBJ1-1; v_call: TRBV7-9; cdr3_aa: SSSWRQGGTEAF
j_call: TRBJ2-3; v_call: TRBV2; cdr3_aa: ASRGDRSTDTQY
j_call: TRBJ1-3; v_call: TRBV5-8; cdr3_aa: ASNQGTFTGNTIY
j_call: TRBJ2-7; v_call: TRBV5-4; cdr3_aa: ASSLGPGQGLEQY
j_call: TRBJ2-7; v_call: TRBV5-1; cdr3_aa: ASSSVLSSYEQY
j_call: TRBJ2-1; v_call: TRBV5-4; cdr3_aa: ASSRDNAYNEQF
j_call: TRBJ1-1; v_call: TRBV5-4; cdr3_aa: ASSLGSHTEAF
j_call: TRBJ2-7; v_call: TRBV20-1; cdr3_aa: RPQGAYEQY
j_call: TRBJ2-3; v_call: TRBV6-5; cdr3_aa: ASSWGGSTDTQY
j_call: TRBJ1-2; v_call: TRBV5-6; cdr3_aa: ASSLVGADGYT
j_call: TRBJ2-3; v_call: TRBV11-1; cdr3_aa: ASSLGVTNTDTQY
j_call: TRBJ2-5; v_call: TRBV4-3; cdr3_aa: ASATLSGGIQETQY
j_call: TRBJ2-1; v_call: TRBV6-5; cdr3_aa: ASSPRDRGLDEQF
j_call: TRBJ1-4; v_call: TRBV18; cdr3_aa: ASSPRQVENEKLF
j_call: TRBJ2-1; v_call: TRBV7-9; cdr3_aa: ASSLRGGGDSYNEQF
j_call: TRBJ2-1; v_call: TRBV5-6; cdr3_aa: ASSSTSGGALISEQF
j_call: TRBJ1-1; v_call: TRBV11-2; cdr3_aa: ASSLAYRLLEAF